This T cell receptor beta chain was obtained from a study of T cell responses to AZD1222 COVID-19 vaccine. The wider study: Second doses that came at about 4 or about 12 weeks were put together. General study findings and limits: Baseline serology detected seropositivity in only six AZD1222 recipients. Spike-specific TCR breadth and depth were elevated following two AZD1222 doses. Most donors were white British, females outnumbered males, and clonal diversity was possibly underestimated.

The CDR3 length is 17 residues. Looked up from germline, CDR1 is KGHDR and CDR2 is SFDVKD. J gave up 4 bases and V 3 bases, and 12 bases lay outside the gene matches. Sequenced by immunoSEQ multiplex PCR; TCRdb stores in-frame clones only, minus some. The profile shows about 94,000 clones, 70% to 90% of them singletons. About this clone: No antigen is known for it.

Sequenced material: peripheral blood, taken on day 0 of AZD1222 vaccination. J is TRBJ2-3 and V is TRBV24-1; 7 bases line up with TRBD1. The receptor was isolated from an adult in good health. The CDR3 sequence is CATSDRGTDSRADTQYF. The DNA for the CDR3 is TGTGCCACCAGTGATCGTGGGACAGACTCTCGGGCAGATACGCAGTATTTT.